The 8 T cell receptor beta chains below were found in one sample sequenced in a study of T-cell reconstitution after alpha-beta-depleted transplantation in children. Preparation of the TCRbeta library was carried out with unique molecular identifiers. TCRdb independently ran MiXCR on the PCR reads; one entry per CDR3 protein. The table includes 350,000 to 400,000 distinct CDR3 sequences, 20% detected once. Sequencing was performed on PBMCs from the stem cell graft donor, taken from the stem cell graft. Receptors were obtained from a human donor who donated a stem cell graft to a child with acute myeloid leukemia.

V and J are TRBV4-2 and TRBJ2-3; TRBD1 agrees at 7 bases. The V and J ends lost 0 bases and 1 base, in that order; junction bases with no gene match: 4. The germline V gene has CDR1 LGHNA and CDR2 YNFKEQ. This CDR3 is 16 amino acids long. CDR3 in amino acids: CASSQDRTGGTDTQYF. CDR3 sequence (DNA): TGTGCCAGCAGCCAAGATCGAACAGGGGGCACAGATACGCAGTATTTT.

The CDR3 is CASSQVRGRVSYNEQFF. The CDR3 DNA is TGTGCCAGCAGCCAGGTCAGGGGGCGGGTCAGCTACAATGAGCAGTTCTTC. The chain carries TRBV4-2 and TRBJ2-1; 8 nucleotides line up with TRBD1. Germline V CDR1 and CDR2: LGHNA, YNFKEQ. The CDR3 is 17 residues long. The V gene end was trimmed by 3 bases and the J gene end by 3 bases; junction bases not matched to a gene: 10.

This chain links TRBV20-1 with TRBJ2-7; D gene ambiguous. V shed 5 bases and J shed 10 bases, with 24 bases lying between them. Looked up from germline, CDR1 is DFQATT and CDR2 is SNEGSKA (reference sequence). This CDR3 comprises 14 residues. In DNA, the CDR3 is TGCAGTGCTCCTAATTCGTCTGGTCTACTATTACAGTACTTC. It codes for CSAPNSSGLLLQYF.

This chain joins TRBV5-1 and TRBJ2-1; no clear D. Germline V gene data show CDR1 as SGHRS and CDR2 as YFSETQ. Trimming pared 3 bases from V and 3 bases from J, leaving 4 bases between. The CDR3 has 12 residues. The CDR3 DNA reads TGCGCCAGCAGCTCAAACTACAATGAGCAGTTCTTC. The encoded protein is CASSSNYNEQFF.

In this sample, this clonotype turned up a few times. This chain uses TRBV12-3 or TRBV12-4 with TRBJ2-3, with D unresolved. The CDR3 runs to 15 residues. Trimming shortened V by 5 bases and J by 0 bases, and 12 bases separated the two germline ends. CDR3 DNA sequence: TGTGCCAGCAGTCCCTACAAGAATAGCACAGATACGCAGTATTTT. Translating gives CASSPYKNSTDTQYF.

The chain is built from TRBV12-3 or TRBV12-4 and TRBJ2-1; D gene ambiguous. CDR3 length equals 14 residues. Between the trimmed V and J ends, which lost 4 bases and 2 bases, there was a span of 9 bases. The DNA for the CDR3 is TGTGCCAGCAGTTACGGGTCTACCTACAATGAGCAGTTCTTC. This sequence encodes CASSYGSTYNEQFF.

This chain links TRBV20-1 with TRBJ2-1; 10 bases are a match to TRBD2. V shed 0 bases and J 8 bases; nucleotides not matched to a gene: 10. CDR1 and CDR2 (germline): DFQATT, SNEGSKA (reference sequence). CDR3 length: 16 residues. The CDR3 spells CSARDPPSGSYDEQFF. DNA for the CDR3: TGCAGTGCTAGAGATCCCCCTAGCGGGAGTTACGATGAGCAGTTCTTC.

The chain is built from TRBV15 and TRBJ1-3; D unclear. There are 16 residues in the CDR3. Trimming stripped 0 bases from V and 0 bases from J, with 9 bases between. Germline values: CDR1 LNHNV, CDR2 YYDKDF (reference sequence). Here the CDR3 DNA reads TGTGCCACCAGCAGAGAAAGTCGGGGCTCTGGAAACACCATATATTTT. Its protein product is CATSRESRGSGNTIYF.